Only one count was recorded for the clone carrying this T cell receptor (beta chain). Its antigen is unidentified. This specimen belongs to a study of neoadjuvant anti-PD-1 for oral cavity cancer. Study outcomes and limitations: Post-nivolumab, blood T cell clonality was significantly elevated in non-responders.

Produced via immunoSEQ multiplex PCR; TCRdb's table is partial and in-frame only. The table lists more than 15,000 clones, about 78% of them singletons, with about 3% in the top ten. Germline-derived CDR1 and CDR2 are SEHNR and FQNEAQ (reference sequence). This CDR3 comprises 14 residues. V trimming: 5 bases; J trimming: 9 bases; junction bases outside the gene matches: 5. Stage II-IVA oral cavity squamous cell carcinoma was new and untreated by systemic or radiation therapy. Specimen: PBMCs, collected before nivolumab (anti-PD-1) treatment. J is TRBJ2-1 and V is TRBV7-9; TRBD2 matches 12 bases. The sequence came from a person between 35 and 79 years old with oral cavity squamous cell carcinoma. The CDR3 DNA follows: TGTGCCAGCAGCCAGACTAGCGGGAGCTCTGAGCAGTTCTTC. It specifies CASSQTSGSSEQFF.